The following is a TCR beta chain sequence with its context. This entry belongs to a study of human T cells and chemical hapten exposure. Between the trimmed V and J ends, which lost 11 bases and 5 bases, there was a span of 17 bases. Per germline, CDR1 SEHNR and CDR2 FQNEAQ (reference sequence). The CDR3 runs 13 residues. MiXCR was run by TCRdb on the RACE reads, yielding one entry per CDR3 protein. The table has 80,000 to 100,000 distinct CDR3 sequences, 9.6% seen once. The time point: pre-sensitization, week 0. Treatment here: therapeutic diphenylcyclopropenone sensitization with weekly scalp DPC. The rearrangement joins TRBV7-9 to TRBJ2-3; no clear D. This specimen was whole blood, taken in connection with sensitization to the hapten diphenylcyclopropenone (DPC). The receptor's source is a middle-aged woman with alopecia areata. Some clones in this sample may be carry-over from other donors' samples. CDR3 bases: TGTGCCGGATGGAGCGCCGGAGTAGATACGCAGTATTTT. This sequence encodes CAGWSAGVDTQYF.